This passage covers 6 T cell receptor beta chains from one sample sequenced in a study of tumor-infiltrating lymphocytes in primary liver carcinoma. The template, roughly 0.45 ug total RNA, yielded TCR beta cDNA made with a constant-region primer. Each TCR beta library was derived from three nested multiplex PCR rounds that employed slightly modified ARM-PCR. Forward primers for TRBV1-TRBV30 and a C-beta reverse primer served the first two PCR rounds, at around 9 cycles each. TCRdb recomputed calls from the multiplex PCR reads with MiXCR, one row per CDR3 protein. The sample yields approximately 64,000 distinct CDR3 sequences, over 60% seen once. Extraction of RNA together with DNA used roughly 20-33 mg of unsorted bulk tissue. Sequencing was done on a sample of liver tumor tissue from sampling region 4. Subset in this sample: tumor region T4, right-lateral pole. Receptor source: a man in his forties or fifties with primary liver carcinoma and hepatitis B virus infection.

Of note for this clonotype: One end of the junction does not line up with germline, which may come from a read error. The chain joins TRBV11-2 to TRBJ2-3, with D perhaps TRBD1 or TRBD2 (5 bases each). Per germline, CDR1 SGHAT and CDR2 FQNNGV. The CDR3 is 15 residues long. The CDR3: CASSQIGAGTDTRYF. The CDR3 DNA follows: TGTGCCAGCAGCCAGATAGGGGCGGGCACAGATACGCGGTATTTT.

In its sample, this clonotype was seen many times. The V and J genes are TRBV29-1 and TRBJ1-1; D not resolved. The CDR3 has 12 residues. In germline, CDR1 is SQVTM, CDR2 ANQGSEA. Trimming left V 6 bases short and J 1 base short, with 9 bases between. The CDR3 region is CSVTSGNTEAFF. Written as DNA, the CDR3 is TGCAGCGTCACCTCAGGGAACACTGAAGCTTTCTTT.

This clonotype was counted at least ten times. V is TRBV11-3 and J is TRBJ1-3; 7 bases are shared with TRBD1. The CDR3 contains 14 residues. Germline CDR1 and CDR2: SGHNT and YENEEA. Trimming removed 8 bases from V and 1 base from J; junction bases left unmatched: 5. CDR3 region: CASSTGLSGNTIYF. The CDR3 DNA follows: TGTGCCAGCTCGACAGGGCTATCTGGAAACACCATATATTTT.

J is TRBJ1-5 and V is TRBV28, with 8 positions matching TRBD1. The J call may be in error: the DNA end matches TRBJ2-3 better. The CDR3 spans 17 residues. CDR1 is MDHEN and CDR2 is SYDVKM in the germline V gene. The CDR3 nucleotides are TGTGCCAGCAGTTCCGGGACAGGATACTATAGTAATCAGCCCCAGTATTTT. It translates to CASSSGTGYYSNQPQYF.

The chain uses TRBV12-3 or TRBV12-4 and TRBJ1-5; unclear D gene. Deletions cut 5 bases from V and 7 bases from J, with 9 bases between. This CDR3 has 12 amino acids. The DNA for the CDR3 is TGTGCCAGCAGTCTCTGGGAGCAGCCCCAGCATTTT. Translating it yields CASSLWEQPQHF.

Turning to this clonotype: One junction end does not reproduce the germline sequence, and a read error may be involved. J is TRBJ1-2 and V is TRBV5-5, with unresolved D. Germline V lookup: CDR1 SGHKS, CDR2 YYEKEE (reference sequence). The CDR3 covers 13 residues. CDR3 bases: TGTACCAGCAACTCCGACAAAAACTATGGCTACACCTTC. The encoded protein is CTSNSDKNYGYTF.